This T cell receptor (beta chain) was identified in a study of T cells in Graves' hyperthyroidism and ophthalmopathy. Note on this clonotype: Mismatch with germline at one junction end may stem from a read error.

Template material for amplifying TCR beta CDR3 regions consisted of RNA transcripts. The HTBI primer set drove a first-round RT-PCR of the TCR CDR3. One entry per CDR3 protein, called by TCRdb with MiXCR from the multiplex PCR reads. Among approximately 58,000 distinct CDR3 sequences listed, roughly 50% were seen once. Germline CDR1 and CDR2: LNHDA and SQIVND (reference sequence). The CDR3 totals 18 residues. This TCR was recovered from a woman younger than 45 with Graves' ophthalmopathy. Sequencing used blood. The V gene is TRBV19, the J gene TRBJ1-6, with D unclear. The CDR3, as DNA: TGTGCCAGCAGTTTAGGAGTCCAGGAAAGCTCCTATAATCCACCCCTCCACTTT. It yields the protein CASSLGVQESSYNPPLHF.